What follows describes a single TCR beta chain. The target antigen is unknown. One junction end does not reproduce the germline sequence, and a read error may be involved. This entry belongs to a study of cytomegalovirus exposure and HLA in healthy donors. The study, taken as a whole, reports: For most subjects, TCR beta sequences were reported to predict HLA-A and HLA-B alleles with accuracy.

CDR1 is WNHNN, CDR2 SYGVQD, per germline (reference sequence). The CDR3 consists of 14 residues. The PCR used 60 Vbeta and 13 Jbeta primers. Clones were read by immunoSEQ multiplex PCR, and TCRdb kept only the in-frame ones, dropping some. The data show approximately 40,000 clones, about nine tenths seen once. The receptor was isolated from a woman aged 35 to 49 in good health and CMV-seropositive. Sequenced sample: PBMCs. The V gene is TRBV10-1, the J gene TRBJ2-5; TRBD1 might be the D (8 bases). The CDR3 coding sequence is TGCGTCAGCAGTTACAGGGGGGGGAAGGAGACCCAGTACTTC. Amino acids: CVSSYRGGKETQYF.